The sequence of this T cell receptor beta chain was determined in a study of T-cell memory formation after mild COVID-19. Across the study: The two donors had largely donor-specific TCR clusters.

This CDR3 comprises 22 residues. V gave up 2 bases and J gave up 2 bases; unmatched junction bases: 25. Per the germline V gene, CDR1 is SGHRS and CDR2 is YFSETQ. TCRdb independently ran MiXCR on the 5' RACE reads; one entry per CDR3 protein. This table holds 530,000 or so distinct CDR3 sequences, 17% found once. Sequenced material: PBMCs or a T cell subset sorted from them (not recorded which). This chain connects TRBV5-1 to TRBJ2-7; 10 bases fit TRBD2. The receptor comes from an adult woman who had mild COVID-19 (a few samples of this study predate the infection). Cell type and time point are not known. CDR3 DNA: TGCGCCAGCAGCTTTAAGCCTAGCGGGAGAGCCTCCACAGCTGAAATGGCCTACGAGCAGTACTTC. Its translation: CASSFKPSGRASTAEMAYEQYF.